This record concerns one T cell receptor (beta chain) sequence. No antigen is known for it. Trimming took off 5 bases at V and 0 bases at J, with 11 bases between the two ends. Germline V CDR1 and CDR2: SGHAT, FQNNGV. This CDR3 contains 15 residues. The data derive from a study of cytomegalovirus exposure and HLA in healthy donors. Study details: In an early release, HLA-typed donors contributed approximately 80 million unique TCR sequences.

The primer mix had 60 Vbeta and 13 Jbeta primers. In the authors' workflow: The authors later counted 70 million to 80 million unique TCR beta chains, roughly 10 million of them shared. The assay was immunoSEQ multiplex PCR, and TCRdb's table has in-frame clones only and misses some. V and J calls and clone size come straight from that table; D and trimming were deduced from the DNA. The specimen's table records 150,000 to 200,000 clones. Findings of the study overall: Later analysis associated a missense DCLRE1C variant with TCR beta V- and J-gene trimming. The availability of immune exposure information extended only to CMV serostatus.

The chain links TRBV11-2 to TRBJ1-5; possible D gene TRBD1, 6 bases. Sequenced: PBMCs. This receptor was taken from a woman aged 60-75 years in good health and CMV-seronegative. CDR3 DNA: TGTGCCAGCAGCGCGCAGGGGACTAGCAATCAGCCCCAGCATTTT. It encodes CASSAQGTSNQPQHF.